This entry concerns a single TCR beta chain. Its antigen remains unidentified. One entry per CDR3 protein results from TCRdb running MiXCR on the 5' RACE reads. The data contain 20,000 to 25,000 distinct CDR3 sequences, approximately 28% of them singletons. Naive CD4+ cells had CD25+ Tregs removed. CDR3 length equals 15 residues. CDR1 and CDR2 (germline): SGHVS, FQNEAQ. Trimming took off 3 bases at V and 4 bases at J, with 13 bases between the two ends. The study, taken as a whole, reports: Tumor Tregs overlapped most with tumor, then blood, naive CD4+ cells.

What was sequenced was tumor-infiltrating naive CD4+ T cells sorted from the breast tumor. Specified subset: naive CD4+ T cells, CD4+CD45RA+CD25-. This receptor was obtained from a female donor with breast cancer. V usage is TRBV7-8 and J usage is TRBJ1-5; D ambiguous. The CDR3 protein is CASSLEGRLNQPQHF. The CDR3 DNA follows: TGTGCCAGCAGCTTGGAAGGACGGTTAAATCAGCCCCAGCATTTT. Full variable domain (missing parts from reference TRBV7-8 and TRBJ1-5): GAGVSQSPRYKVAKRGQDVALRCDPISGHVSLFWYQQALGQGPEFLTYFQNEAQLDKSGLPSDRFFAERPEGSVSTLKIQRTQQEDSAVYLCASSLEGRLNQPQHFGDGTRLSIL.